These 32 T cell receptor beta chains came from one sample sequenced in a study of T cells in Graves' hyperthyroidism and ophthalmopathy. TCR beta CDR3 region amplification was performed from RNA transcripts. Carried out on the TCR CDR3, a first-round RT-PCR used the HTBI primer set. TCRdb analysed the multiplex PCR reads with MiXCR anew, one entry per CDR3 protein. The sample includes approximately 420,000 distinct CDR3 sequences, under 15% of them seen just once. Material for sequencing was blood. The receptors derive from a woman aged 30 to 39 with Graves' hyperthyroidism.

The chain recombines TRBV5-4 with TRBJ1-6; D not certain. Trimming left V 1 base short and J 5 bases short, with 7 bases between. Germline lookup yields CDR1 SGHNT and CDR2 YYREEE (reference sequence). This CDR3 has 14 amino acids. The CDR3 sequence is CASSLYVDNSPLHF. The CDR3 DNA sequence: TGTGCCAGCAGCTTGTACGTTGATAATTCACCCCTCCACTTT.

The CDR3 bases are TGTGCCAGCAGTGCGAGGTTGGGACAGGGGGCGCGGAACACTGAAGCTTTCTTT. Its translation: CASSARLGQGARNTEAFF. The chain uses TRBV6-1 and TRBJ1-1, with 12 bases aligning to TRBD1. The germline V gene encodes CDR1 MNHNS and CDR2 SASEGT. This CDR3 contains 18 residues. V dropped 4 bases and J dropped 1; count of bases not matched to a gene: 10.

This clonotype appeared a few times. The genes are TRBV27 and TRBJ2-1; D not resolved. CDR1 and CDR2 from the germline V gene are MNHEY and SMNVEV (reference sequence). V shed 4 bases and J shed 0 bases, with 13 bases lying between them. This CDR3 comprises 16 residues. CDR3 nucleotides: TGTGCCAGCAGTTCCTCTCTGGCGTACTCCTACAATGAGCAGTTCTTC. This encodes CASSSSLAYSYNEQFF.

The J gene is TRBJ2-1, the V gene TRBV10-1, with TRBD2 matching over 15 bases. V gave up 4 bases and J gave up 7 bases; unmatched junction bases: 5. Germline V CDR1 and CDR2: WNHNN, SYGVQD (reference sequence). CDR3 length: 16 amino acids. The CDR3 region has the DNA TGCGCCAGCAGTGCCATGGGACTAGCGGGGGGAAATGAGCAGTTCTTC. Amino acid sequence: CASSAMGLAGGNEQFF.

This clonotype was counted ten times or more. The V and J genes are TRBV10-3 and TRBJ2-5; weak D call: TRBD2 (7 bases). The V and J ends lost 5 bases and 5 bases respectively, with 15 bases between them. The CDR3 totals 14 residues. Germline V CDR1 and CDR2: ENHRY, SYGVKD. As DNA, the CDR3 is TGTGCCATCAGTCGGGGGGCCCCGGGGGAGACCCAGTACTTC. Translating gives CAISRGAPGETQYF.

CDR3 bases: TGTGCCAGCAGTTACCCAGGGAGGGGTGCAGATACGCAGTATTTT. Translating it yields CASSYPGRGADTQYF. The chain is built from TRBV6-2 or TRBV6-3 and TRBJ2-3, with 7 bases fitting TRBD2. Per germline, CDR1 MNHEY and CDR2 SVGEGT. CDR3 length: 15 amino acids. V gave up 2 bases and J gave up 4 bases; unmatched junction bases: 6.

The chain uses TRBV6-1 and TRBJ1-2; 7 bases are a match to TRBD1. Trimming at V came to 7 bases and at J to 6 bases, leaving 20 bases not matched to a gene. This CDR3 has 17 residues. Germline assignment: CDR1 MNHNS and CDR2 SASEGT. CDR3 nucleotides: TGTGCCAGCACCCTCAAAACGCGGGACAGATTCTTAGATGGCTACACCTTC. It specifies CASTLKTRDRFLDGYTF.

At least ten counts were recorded for this clonotype. This rearrangement joins TRBV3-1 to TRBJ2-7, with TRBD1 identical over 7 bases. The ends lost 4 bases at V and 2 bases at J; junction bases unmatched: 17. Germline CDR1 is LGHDT and CDR2 is YNNKEL (reference sequence). The CDR3 loop spans 18 amino acids. The CDR3 coding sequence is TGTGCCAGCAGCCCCGGGCGAGGGGGCGGCTTATCTACCTACGAGCAGTACTTC. Amino acids: CASSPGRGGGLSTYEQYF.

This clonotype was seen ten or more times. This chain connects TRBV19 to TRBJ2-5; 8 nucleotides agree with TRBD2. Germline assignment: CDR1 LNHDA and CDR2 SQIVND (reference sequence). V lost 7 bases and J lost 5; bases outside the gene matches: 9. This CDR3 contains 14 residues. CDR3 nucleotides: TGTGCCAGTAATCCCGGGGGGGACGTCGAGACCCAGTACTTC. Its translation: CASNPGGDVETQYF. The whole variable domain, remainder taken from reference TRBV19 and TRBJ2-5, is DGGITQSPKYLFRKEGQNVTLSCEQNLNHDAMYWYRQDPGQGLRLIYYSQIVNDFQKGDIAEGYSVSREKKESFPLTVTSAQKNPTAFYLCASNPGGDVETQYFGPGTRLLVL.

This clonotype came up many times. V gene TRBV5-1 combines with J gene TRBJ1-1; a weak D match, TRBD1 (5 bases). This CDR3 is 12 amino acids long. Germline loops: CDR1 SGHRS, CDR2 YFSETQ. Between the trimmed V and J ends, which lost 0 bases and 7 bases, there was a span of 7 bases. CDR3 region: CASSLDQGEAFF. CDR3 coding DNA: TGCGCCAGCAGCTTGGACCAGGGTGAAGCTTTCTTT.

The chain has TRBV24-1 and TRBJ2-6; D not certain. The CDR3 runs to 17 residues. V was clipped by 5 bases and J by 0 bases, with 13 bases between them. Germline V gene data show CDR1 as KGHDR and CDR2 as SFDVKD. CDR3 nucleotides: TGTGCCACCAGTGGGAATTACAGACCCTCTGGGGCCAACGTCCTGACTTTC. Residues: CATSGNYRPSGANVLTF.

The sample holds a few counts of this clonotype. The rearrangement uses TRBV10-3 and TRBJ2-5; TRBD2 matches 8 bases. With 6 bases clipped from V and 4 bases from J, the junction kept 10 bases outside the gene matches. This CDR3 comprises 15 residues. CDR1 is ENHRY and CDR2 is SYGVKD in the germline V gene. CDR3 sequence (DNA): TGTGCCATCAGGCGAGCGGGAGATTTGGCAGAGACCCAGTACTTC. This translates into CAIRRAGDLAETQYF.

This chain links TRBV5-8 with TRBJ1-5; D gene unclear. Trimming took 4 bases from V and 0 from J, leaving 11 bases between them. The CDR3 is 15 residues long. The germline gives CDR1 SGHTS, CDR2 YDEGEE. This chain's CDR3 is CASSIRGNSNQPQHF. The DNA for the CDR3 is TGTGCCAGCAGCATCCGAGGGAATAGCAATCAGCCCCAGCATTTT.

This clonotype appeared many times. The V call is TRBV20-1, the J call TRBJ2-3, with D possibly TRBD2 on 5 matching bases. Trimming took 4 bases from V and 4 from J, leaving 9 bases between them. The CDR3 is 12 amino acids. CDR1 DFQATT and CDR2 SNEGSKA come from the germline V gene (reference sequence). CDR3 sequence (DNA): TGCAGTGCTACTAGCCGCCCAGATACGCAGTATTTT. It yields the protein CSATSRPDTQYF.

This clonotype showed up just a few times. V and J are TRBV27 and TRBJ2-1; D possibly corresponds to TRBD2 (6 bases). V shed 8 bases and J shed 8 bases, with 16 bases lying between them. The CDR3 length is 13 residues. The V gene's germline CDR1 is MNHEY and CDR2 SMNVEV (reference sequence). The CDR3 reads CASGLLARDEQFF. The CDR3 DNA follows: TGTGCCAGCGGCCTACTAGCTCGGGATGAGCAGTTCTTC.

This clonotype was seen a few times. This chain links TRBV15 with TRBJ1-6; D uncertain. Trimming removed 0 bases at V and 8 bases at J, with 5 bases between. The CDR3 length is 13 residues. CDR1 and CDR2 from the germline V gene are LNHNV and YYDKDF (reference sequence). The CDR3 nucleotides read TGTGCCACCAGCAGAGATCCAGATTCACCCCTCCACTTT. Its translation is CATSRDPDSPLHF.

A few counts support this clonotype. CDR3 loop: CASSLEIGKGEKLFF. The CDR3 region has the DNA TGCGCCAGCAGCTTGGAGATAGGGAAGGGAGAAAAACTGTTTTTT. The chain carries TRBV5-1 and TRBJ1-4; D ambiguous. Germline CDR1 SGHRS, CDR2 YFSETQ. The ends were cut back, 0 bases at V and 8 bases at J, with 14 bases in the middle. The CDR3 is made up of 15 amino acids.

This clonotype came up a few times. This chain joins TRBV19 and TRBJ2-3; 11 bases fit TRBD2. The CDR3 runs 15 residues. V trimming: 6 bases; J trimming: 5 bases; junction bases outside the gene matches: 7. From germline, CDR1 is LNHDA and CDR2 SQIVND (reference sequence). The CDR3 coding sequence is TGTGCCAGTAGAAAGATAGCGGGAGGGAGAGATACGCAGTATTTT. Translation: CASRKIAGGRDTQYF.

This clonotype turned up a few times. This chain joins TRBV19 and TRBJ2-2; D is undetermined. The germline V gene has CDR1 LNHDA and CDR2 SQIVND (reference sequence). The CDR3 is made up of 10 amino acids. V was pared by 10 bases and J by 6 bases, with 6 bases between. The chain's CDR3 is CATSAGELFF. The CDR3 DNA reads as TGTGCCACCTCCGCCGGGGAGCTGTTTTTT.

This clonotype was seen repeatedly, ten times or more. This chain links TRBV2 with TRBJ2-7; weak D call: TRBD1 (6 bases). The CDR3 is 14 amino acids. Trimming stripped 8 bases from V and 2 bases from J, with 16 bases between. The germline CDR1 and CDR2 sequences are SNHLY and FYNNEI. CDR3: CASRDTLIAYEQYF. The CDR3 DNA reads TGTGCCAGCCGGGACACGTTAATTGCCTACGAGCAGTACTTC.

The chain has TRBV4-1 and TRBJ2-7; no clear D. The germline V gene encodes CDR1 MGHRA and CDR2 YSYEKL. The CDR3 extends over 13 amino acids. The V end was cut by 1 base, the J end by 8 bases, with 12 bases between. This CDR3 is CASSQVFVSQQYF. The CDR3 DNA reads as TGCGCCAGCAGCCAAGTTTTTGTCAGCCAGCAGTACTTC.

This clonotype appeared many times. The rearrangement joins TRBV28 to TRBJ1-1; no clear D gene. The germline V and J ends were trimmed by 2 bases and 6 bases, with 7 bases remaining between them. Germline lookup yields CDR1 MDHEN and CDR2 SYDVKM. The CDR3 runs to 12 residues. The CDR3 sequence is CASSLRSSEAFF. DNA of the CDR3: TGTGCCAGCAGTTTAAGGTCGTCTGAAGCTTTCTTT. The complete variable domain, with remaining parts taken from reference TRBV28 and TRBJ1-1, reads DVKVTQSSRYLVKRTGEKVFLECVQDMDHENMFWYRQDPGLGLRLIYFSYDVKMKEKGDIPEGYSVSREKKERFSLILESASTNQTSMYLCASSLRSSEAFFGQGTRLTVV.

The chain couples TRBV5-1 to TRBJ2-5; D possibly corresponds to TRBD1 (7 bases). This CDR3 spans 15 amino acids. From germline, CDR1 is SGHRS and CDR2 YFSETQ. Trimming removed 0 bases from V and 2 bases from J, with 11 bases in between. CDR3 protein: CASSLGGTEQETQYF. In nucleotides, the CDR3 is TGCGCCAGCAGCTTGGGCGGGACAGAACAAGAGACCCAGTACTTC.

This clonotype was found many times. The chain is built from TRBV24-1 and TRBJ2-1; no reliable D call. Deletions cut 1 base from V and 4 bases from J, with 4 bases between. The CDR3 is made up of 13 amino acids. CDR1 and CDR2 from the germline V gene are KGHDR and SFDVKD. The CDR3 DNA sequence: TGTGCCACCAGTGATTTTGTGTACAATGAGCAGTTCTTC. It encodes CATSDFVYNEQFF.

This rearrangement joins TRBV5-1 to TRBJ1-1; D may be TRBD1 (6 bases). V dropped 4 bases and J dropped 3 bases, with 16 bases sitting between them. CDR3 length: 15 amino acids. The germline CDR1 and CDR2 sequences are SGHRS and YFSETQ. CDR3 loop: CASSPPRAGDTEAFF. CDR3 coding DNA: TGCGCCAGCAGCCCCCCGCGGGCAGGGGACACTGAAGCTTTCTTT. Using reference TRBV5-1 and TRBJ1-1 for the parts outside the CDR3, the full variable domain is KAGVTQTPRYLIKTRGQQVTLSCSPISGHRSVSWYQQTPGQGLQFLFEYFSETQRNKGNFPGRFSGRQFSNSRSEMNVSTLELGDSALYLCASSPPRAGDTEAFFGQGTRLTVV.

This clonotype was observed a handful of times. V usage is TRBV9 and J usage is TRBJ2-3, with TRBD2 as a possible D gene (7 bases). This CDR3 comprises 17 residues. V dropped 3 bases and J dropped 0 bases, with 17 bases sitting between them. From germline, CDR1 is SGDLS and CDR2 YYNGEE. DNA for the CDR3: TGTGCCAGCAGCGCAGGAGGGGGGGCCGGTAGCACAGATACGCAGTATTTT. Protein product: CASSAGGGAGSTDTQYF.

This clonotype was picked up many times. The V gene is TRBV28, the J gene TRBJ1-5, with a weak D call TRBD1 (6 bases). Germline-derived CDR1 and CDR2 are MDHEN and SYDVKM. The CDR3 length is 14 residues. V lost 2 bases and J 7 bases, leaving 12 bases between the germline ends. CDR3 amino acids: CASSLTGGRQPQHF. The CDR3 DNA follows: TGTGCCAGCAGTTTAACCGGGGGCAGGCAGCCCCAGCATTTT.

This clonotype was counted at least ten times. The V gene is TRBV28, the J gene TRBJ2-7; 11 bases are shared with TRBD2. Germline assignment: CDR1 MDHEN and CDR2 SYDVKM. The CDR3 is made up of 14 amino acids. Trimming removed 9 bases from V and 4 bases from J; junction bases left unmatched: 8. The CDR3 sequence: CASTTSGMDYEQYF. CDR3 DNA sequence: TGTGCCAGTACGACTAGCGGGATGGATTACGAGCAGTACTTC.

This chain connects TRBV5-1 to TRBJ2-2; possible D gene TRBD2, 6 bases. The CDR3 contains 16 residues. Between the trimmed V and J ends, which lost 0 bases and 4 bases, there was a span of 13 bases. Per the germline V gene, CDR1 is SGHRS and CDR2 is YFSETQ. The CDR3 DNA reads TGCGCCAGCAGCTTGGGGTCCGGACTAAGCACCGGGGAGCTGTTTTTT. Its translation is CASSLGSGLSTGELFF.

This clonotype was counted ten times or more. V and J are TRBV11-1 and TRBJ2-2; perhaps TRBD1 as D (6 bases). CDR1 and CDR2 from the germline V gene are SGHAT and FQDESV (reference sequence). Trimming removed 6 bases at V and 4 bases at J, with 15 bases between. The CDR3 extends over 15 amino acids. CDR3 sequence (DNA): TGTGCCAGCAGTATAGGGGGACACTTCACCGGGGAGCTGTTTTTT. It specifies CASSIGGHFTGELFF.

This clonotype was observed a few times. V and J are TRBV11-3 and TRBJ2-1; 12 bases line up with TRBD2. Germline loops: CDR1 SGHNT, CDR2 YENEEA. V dropped 5 bases and J dropped 5; count of bases not matched to a gene: 4. The CDR3 extends over 15 amino acids. CDR3 coding DNA: TGTGCCAGCAGCGAGACTAGCGGGAGAGACAATGAGCAGTTCTTC. As protein: CASSETSGRDNEQFF.

This clonotype was seen a handful of times. The chain employs TRBV5-4 and TRBJ2-5, with 7 nucleotides matching TRBD1. The CDR3 has 15 amino acids. V lost 3 bases to trimming and J lost 3 bases; unmatched junction nucleotides: 8. From germline, CDR1 is SGHNT and CDR2 YYREEE (reference sequence). The chain's CDR3 is CASSSPGQPKETQYF. The CDR3 DNA follows: TGTGCCAGCAGCTCCCCGGGACAGCCAAAAGAGACCCAGTACTTC.